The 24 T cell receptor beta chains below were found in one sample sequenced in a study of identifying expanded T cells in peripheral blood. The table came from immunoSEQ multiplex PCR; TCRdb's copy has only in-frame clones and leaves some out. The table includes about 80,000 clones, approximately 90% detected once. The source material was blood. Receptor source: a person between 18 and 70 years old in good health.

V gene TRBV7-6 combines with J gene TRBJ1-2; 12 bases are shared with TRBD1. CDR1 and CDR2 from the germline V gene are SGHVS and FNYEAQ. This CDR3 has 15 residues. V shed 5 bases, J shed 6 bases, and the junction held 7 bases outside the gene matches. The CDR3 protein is CASSPSGTGGHGYTF. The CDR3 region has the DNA TGTGCCAGCAGCCCGTCCGGGACAGGGGGCCATGGCTACACCTTC.

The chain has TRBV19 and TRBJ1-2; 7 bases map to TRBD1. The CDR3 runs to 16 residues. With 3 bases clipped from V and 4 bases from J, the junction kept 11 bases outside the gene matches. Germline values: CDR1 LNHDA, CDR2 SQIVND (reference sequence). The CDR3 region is CASSIPPGRGIYGYTF. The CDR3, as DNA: TGTGCCAGTAGTATCCCCCCGGGCAGGGGGATCTATGGCTACACCTTC.

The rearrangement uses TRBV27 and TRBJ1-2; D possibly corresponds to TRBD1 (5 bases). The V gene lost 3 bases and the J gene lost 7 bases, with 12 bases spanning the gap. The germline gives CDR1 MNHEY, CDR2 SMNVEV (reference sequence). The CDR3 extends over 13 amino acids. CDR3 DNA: TGTGCCAGCAGTTTCAGGGATCGGAGTGGCTACACCTTC. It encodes CASSFRDRSGYTF.

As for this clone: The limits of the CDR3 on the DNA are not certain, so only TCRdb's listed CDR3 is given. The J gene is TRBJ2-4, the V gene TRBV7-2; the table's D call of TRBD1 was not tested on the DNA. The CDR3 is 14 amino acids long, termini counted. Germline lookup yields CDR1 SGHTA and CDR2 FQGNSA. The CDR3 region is CASSLGVGPGAGYF.

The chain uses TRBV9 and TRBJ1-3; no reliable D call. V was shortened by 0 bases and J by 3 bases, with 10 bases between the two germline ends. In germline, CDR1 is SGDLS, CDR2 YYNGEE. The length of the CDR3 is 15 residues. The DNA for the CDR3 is TGTGCCAGCAGCGTAGAGGATCCGCGTGGAAACACCATATATTTT. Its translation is CASSVEDPRGNTIYF.

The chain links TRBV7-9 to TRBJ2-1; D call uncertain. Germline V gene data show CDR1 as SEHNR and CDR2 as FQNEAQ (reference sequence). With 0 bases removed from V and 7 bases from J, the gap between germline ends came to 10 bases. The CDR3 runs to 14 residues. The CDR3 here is CASSLAGPENEQFF. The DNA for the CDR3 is TGTGCCAGCAGCTTAGCCGGGCCGGAAAATGAGCAGTTCTTC.

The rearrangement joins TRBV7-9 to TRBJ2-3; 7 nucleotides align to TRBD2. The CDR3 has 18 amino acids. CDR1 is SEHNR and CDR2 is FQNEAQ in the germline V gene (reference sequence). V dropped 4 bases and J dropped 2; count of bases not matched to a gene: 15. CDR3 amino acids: CASSSPTGRERFTDTQYF. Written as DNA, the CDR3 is TGTGCCAGCAGCTCCCCTACGGGGCGGGAGAGGTTCACAGATACGCAGTATTTT.

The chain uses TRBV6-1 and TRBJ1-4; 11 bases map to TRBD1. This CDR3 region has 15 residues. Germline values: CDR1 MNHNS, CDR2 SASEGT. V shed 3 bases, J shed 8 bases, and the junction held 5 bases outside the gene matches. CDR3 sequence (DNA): TGTGCCAGCAGTGATAGGGACAGGGGGAGCGAAAAACTGTTTTTT. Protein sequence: CASSDRDRGSEKLFF.

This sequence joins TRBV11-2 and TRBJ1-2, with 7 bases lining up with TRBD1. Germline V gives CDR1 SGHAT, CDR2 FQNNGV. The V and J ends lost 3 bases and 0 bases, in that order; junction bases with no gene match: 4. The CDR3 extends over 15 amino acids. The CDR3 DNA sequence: TGTGCCAGCAGCTTCTCAGACAGGGCTAACTATGGCTACACCTTC. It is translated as CASSFSDRANYGYTF. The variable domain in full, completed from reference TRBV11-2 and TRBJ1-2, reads EAGVAQSPRYKIIEKRQSVAFWCNPISGHATLYWYQQILGQGPKLLIQFQNNGVVDDSQLPKDRFSAERLKGVDSTLKIQPAKLEDSAVYLCASSFSDRANYGYTFGSGTRLTVV.

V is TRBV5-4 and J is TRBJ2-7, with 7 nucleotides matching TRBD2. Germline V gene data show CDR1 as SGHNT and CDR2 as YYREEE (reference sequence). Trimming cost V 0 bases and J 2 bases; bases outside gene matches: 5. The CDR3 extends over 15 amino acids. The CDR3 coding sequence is TGTGCCAGCAGCTTGGATGGGGGGGGAACCTACGAGCAGTACTTC. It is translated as CASSLDGGGTYEQYF.

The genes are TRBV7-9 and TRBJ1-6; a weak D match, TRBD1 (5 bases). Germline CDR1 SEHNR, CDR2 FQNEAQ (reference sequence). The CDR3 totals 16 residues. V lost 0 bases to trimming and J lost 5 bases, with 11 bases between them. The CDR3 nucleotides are TGTGCCAGCAGCTTAGCCGGGGGTGATAATAATTCACCCCTCCACTTT. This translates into CASSLAGGDNNSPLHF.

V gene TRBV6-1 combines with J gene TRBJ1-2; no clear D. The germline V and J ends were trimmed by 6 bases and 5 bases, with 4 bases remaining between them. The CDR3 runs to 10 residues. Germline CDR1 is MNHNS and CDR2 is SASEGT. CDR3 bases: TGTGCCAGCAGGACTTATGGCTACACCTTC. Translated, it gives CASRTYGYTF.

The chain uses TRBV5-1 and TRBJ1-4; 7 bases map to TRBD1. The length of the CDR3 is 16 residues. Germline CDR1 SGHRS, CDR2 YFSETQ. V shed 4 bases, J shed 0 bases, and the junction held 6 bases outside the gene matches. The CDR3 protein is CASSVGTVATNEKLFF. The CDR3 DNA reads TGCGCCAGCAGCGTAGGGACAGTCGCAACTAATGAAAAACTGTTTTTT.

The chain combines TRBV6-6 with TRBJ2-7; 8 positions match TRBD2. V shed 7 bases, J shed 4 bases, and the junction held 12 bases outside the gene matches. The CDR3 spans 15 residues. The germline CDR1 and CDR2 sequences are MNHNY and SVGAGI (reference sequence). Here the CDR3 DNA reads TGTGCCAGCAAACGGGCCGGAGCTAGCGGGTACGAGCAGTACTTC. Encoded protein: CASKRAGASGYEQYF.

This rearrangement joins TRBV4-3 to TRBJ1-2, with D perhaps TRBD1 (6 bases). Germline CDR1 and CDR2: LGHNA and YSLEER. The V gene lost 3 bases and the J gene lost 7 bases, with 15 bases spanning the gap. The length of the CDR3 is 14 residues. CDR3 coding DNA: TGCGCCAGCAGCCAGCGAACAGGGTGGAGTGGCTACACCTTC. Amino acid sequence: CASSQRTGWSGYTF.

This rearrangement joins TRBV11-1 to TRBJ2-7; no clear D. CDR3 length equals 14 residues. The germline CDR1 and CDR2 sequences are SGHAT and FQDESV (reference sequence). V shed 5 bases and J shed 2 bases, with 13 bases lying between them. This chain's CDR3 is CASSPTAGPYEQYF. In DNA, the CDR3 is TGTGCCAGCAGCCCGACGGCTGGCCCCTACGAGCAGTACTTC. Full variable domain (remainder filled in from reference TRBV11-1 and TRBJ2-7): EAEVAQSPRYKITEKSQAVAFWCDPISGHATLYWYRQILGQGPELLVQFQDESVVDDSQLPKDRFSAERLKGVDSTLKIQPAELGDSAMYLCASSPTAGPYEQYFGPGTRLTVT.

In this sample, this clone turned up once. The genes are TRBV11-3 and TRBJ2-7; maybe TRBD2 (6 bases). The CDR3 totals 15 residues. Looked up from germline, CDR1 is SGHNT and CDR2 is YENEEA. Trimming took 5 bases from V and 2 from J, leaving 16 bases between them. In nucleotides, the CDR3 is TGTGCCAGCAGCAATCCGGGAGACATCCCCTACGAGCAGTACTTC. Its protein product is CASSNPGDIPYEQYF.

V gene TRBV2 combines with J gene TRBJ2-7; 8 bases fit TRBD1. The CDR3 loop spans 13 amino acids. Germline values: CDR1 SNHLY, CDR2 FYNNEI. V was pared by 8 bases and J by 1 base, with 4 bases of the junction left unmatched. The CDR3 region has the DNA TGTGCCAGCGGCAGGGACAGGTCCTACGAGCAGTACTTC. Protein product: CASGRDRSYEQYF. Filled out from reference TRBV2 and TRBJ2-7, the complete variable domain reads EPEVTQTPSHQVTQMGQEVILRCVPISNHLYFYWYRQILGQKVEFLVSFYNNEISEKSEIFDDQFSVERPDGSNFTLKIRSTKLEDSAMYFCASGRDRSYEQYFGPGTRLTVT.

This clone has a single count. The chain's CDR3 is CASSVGGQGASYEQYF. DNA for the CDR3: TGTGCCAGCAGCGTTGGCGGACAGGGGGCCTCCTACGAGCAGTACTTC. The rearrangement links TRBV9 to TRBJ2-7; 11 positions agree with TRBD1. The CDR3 has 16 amino acids. V trimming: 2 bases; J trimming: 0 bases; junction bases outside the gene matches: 4. CDR1 SGDLS and CDR2 YYNGEE come from the germline V gene.

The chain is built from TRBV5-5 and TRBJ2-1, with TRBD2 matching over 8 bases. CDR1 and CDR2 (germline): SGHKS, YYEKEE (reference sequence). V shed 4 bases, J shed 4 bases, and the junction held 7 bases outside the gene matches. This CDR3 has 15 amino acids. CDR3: CASSLTSGDYNEQFF. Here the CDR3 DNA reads TGTGCCAGCAGCCTTACTAGCGGAGATTACAATGAGCAGTTCTTC.

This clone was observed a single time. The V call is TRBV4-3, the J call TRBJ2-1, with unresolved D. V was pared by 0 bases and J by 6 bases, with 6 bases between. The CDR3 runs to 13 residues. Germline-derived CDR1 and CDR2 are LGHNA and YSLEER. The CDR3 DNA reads TGCGCCAGCAGCCAAGAATCTGGCAATGAGCAGTTCTTC. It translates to CASSQESGNEQFF.

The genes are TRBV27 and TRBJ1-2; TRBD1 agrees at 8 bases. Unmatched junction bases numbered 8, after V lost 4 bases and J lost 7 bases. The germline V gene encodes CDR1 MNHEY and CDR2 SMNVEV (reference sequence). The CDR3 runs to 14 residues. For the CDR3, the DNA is TGTGCCAGCAGTTCCCTGACAGGGGTCAGTGGCTACACCTTC. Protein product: CASSSLTGVSGYTF.

The chain's CDR3 is CASSHSVAVTRDEQFF. The CDR3 nucleotides are TGTGCCAGCAGCCATAGCGTGGCGGTAACTAGGGATGAGCAGTTCTTC. This chain uses TRBV4-2 with TRBJ2-1, with D possibly matching TRBD2 (5 bases). Germline V gene lookup returns CDR1 LGHNA and CDR2 YNFKEQ. Between the trimmed V and J ends, which lost 3 bases and 8 bases, there was a span of 20 bases. The CDR3 runs 16 residues.

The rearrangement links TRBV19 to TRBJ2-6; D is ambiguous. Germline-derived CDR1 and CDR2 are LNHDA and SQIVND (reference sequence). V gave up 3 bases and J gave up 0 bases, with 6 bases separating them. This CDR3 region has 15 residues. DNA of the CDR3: TGTGCCAGTAGTATGTGGGGCTCTGGGGCCAACGTCCTGACTTTC. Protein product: CASSMWGSGANVLTF.